The 26 T cell receptor beta chains below come from one sample, sequenced in a study of CD8 T cells in Susac syndrome. cDNA came from around 0.54 to 1 ug RNA primed by random hexamers. One entry per CDR3 protein, called by TCRdb with MiXCR from the immunoSEQ multiplex PCR reads. Here the sample spans some 400,000 distinct CDR3 sequences, approximately 85% being singletons. What was sequenced was CD8+ T cells from PBMCs. The receptors derive from a human donor with multiple sclerosis.

The chain recombines TRBV11-2 with TRBJ2-4, with 11 positions matching TRBD2. CDR3 length: 17 residues. J lost 8 bases, V lost 1 base, and 10 bases had no gene match. Germline values: CDR1 SGHAT, CDR2 FQNNGV. Here the CDR3 reads CASSLGSATSGRDIQYF. In DNA, the CDR3 is TGTGCCAGCAGCTTAGGGTCTGCAACTAGCGGGAGAGACATTCAGTACTTC.

The rearrangement uses TRBV6-5 and TRBJ1-5; D gene unclear. V lost 0 bases and J 0 bases, leaving 12 bases between the germline ends. The CDR3 is 17 residues long. Germline assignment: CDR1 MNHEY and CDR2 SVGAGI. The CDR3 DNA reads TGTGCCAGCAGTTACTCCCACGAGTTGAATAGCAATCAGCCCCAGCATTTT. It yields the protein CASSYSHELNSNQPQHF.

This chain joins TRBV6-1 and TRBJ2-2; 7 bases fit TRBD2. The CDR3 covers 14 residues. The J segment lost 4 bases and the V segment lost 7 bases, leaving 6 bases of the junction unmatched. Germline loops: CDR1 MNHNS, CDR2 SASEGT. In DNA, the CDR3 is TGTGCCAGCACCCTGACGGGGGGCACCGGGGAGCTGTTTTTT. It is translated as CASTLTGGTGELFF.

The chain joins TRBV5-1 to TRBJ2-7; the match to TRBD1 covers 10 bases. Germline-derived CDR1 and CDR2 are SGHRS and YFSETQ. J lost 2 bases, V lost 4 bases, and 15 bases had no gene match. There are 18 residues in the CDR3. CDR3 nucleotide sequence: TGCGCCAGCAGCGCTCGGGACAGGGGCACTATGAAGGCCTACGAGCAGTACTTC. This codes for CASSARDRGTMKAYEQYF.

The chain carries TRBV12-3 or TRBV12-4 and TRBJ1-5; D is ambiguous. This CDR3 spans 14 amino acids. V was pared by 3 bases and J by 7 bases, with 13 bases between. The CDR3 sequence is CASSFWEGGQPQHF. The CDR3 bases are TGTGCCAGCAGTTTTTGGGAGGGAGGGCAGCCCCAGCATTTT.

The chain recombines TRBV2 with TRBJ2-7; D perhaps matches TRBD2 (6 bases). Germline CDR1 reads SNHLY; CDR2 reads FYNNEI. This CDR3 has 12 residues. V lost 8 bases and J lost 0, with 8 bases in between. The CDR3 DNA is TGTGCCAGCGGGACTTACTCCTACGAGCAGTACTTC. This gives the protein CASGTYSYEQYF. Full variable domain (missing parts from reference TRBV2 and TRBJ2-7): EPEVTQTPSHQVTQMGQEVILRCVPISNHLYFYWYRQILGQKVEFLVSFYNNEISEKSEIFDDQFSVERPDGSNFTLKIRSTKLEDSAMYFCASGTYSYEQYFGPGTRLTVT.

The V gene is TRBV10-3, the J gene TRBJ2-5, with 7 bases lining up with TRBD2. This CDR3 is 15 amino acids long. Unmatched junction bases numbered 15, after V lost 10 bases and J lost 4 bases. Germline loops: CDR1 ENHRY, CDR2 SYGVKD. CDR3 loop: CATQGVAGEGETQYF. Written as DNA, the CDR3 is TGTGCCACCCAAGGCGTGGCGGGAGAGGGAGAGACCCAGTACTTC.

This chain uses TRBV7-8 with TRBJ2-7; 10 bases align to TRBD1. Germline CDR1 is SGHVS and CDR2 is FQNEAQ. J gave up 3 bases and V 6 bases, and 8 bases lay outside the gene matches. There are 15 residues in the CDR3. The CDR3 is CASRSDRGPYYEQYF. CDR3 in DNA: TGTGCCAGCAGGAGCGACAGGGGGCCCTACTACGAGCAGTACTTC.

V gene TRBV19 combines with J gene TRBJ2-1, with D hard to call. Trimming cost V 3 bases and J 4 bases, with 13 bases left between them. CDR1 and CDR2 (germline): LNHDA, SQIVND (reference sequence). The CDR3 contains 15 residues. Written as DNA, the CDR3 is TGTGCCAGTAGTATTGGGGTAGCCGAATACAATGAGCAGTTCTTC. It encodes CASSIGVAEYNEQFF.

Here the CDR3 DNA reads TGTGCCAGCAGCCCCGGGGGGGTTGGCTACACCTTC. This encodes CASSPGGVGYTF. V gene TRBV25-1 combines with J gene TRBJ1-2; possible D gene TRBD1, 5 bases. Germline-derived CDR1 and CDR2 are MGHDK and SYGVNS. Trimming pared 6 bases from V and 7 bases from J, leaving 12 bases between. The CDR3 spans 12 residues.

The rearrangement links TRBV7-8 to TRBJ2-7, with 13 positions matching TRBD2. The trim removed 2 bases at V and 4 bases at J, leaving 5 bases unmatched. The CDR3 is 16 amino acids. The germline CDR1 and CDR2 sequences are SGHVS and FQNEAQ. The CDR3 nucleotides are TGTGCCAGCAGCTTACTAACTAGCGGGAGGGTGTACGAGCAGTACTTC. Its protein product is CASSLLTSGRVYEQYF.

The chain couples TRBV6-5 to TRBJ2-5, with TRBD1 identical over 7 bases. CDR1 MNHEY and CDR2 SVGAGI come from the germline V gene. The V gene end was trimmed by 2 bases and the J gene end by 5 bases; junction bases not matched to a gene: 5. This CDR3 has 14 amino acids. Written as DNA, the CDR3 is TGTGCCAGCAGTTACACGGGACAGAGGGAGACCCAGTACTTC. Encoded protein: CASSYTGQRETQYF.

This rearrangement joins TRBV4-1 to TRBJ2-2, with 7 nucleotides matching TRBD2. The V gene end was trimmed by 0 bases and the J gene end by 7 bases; junction bases not matched to a gene: 8. Germline V gene lookup returns CDR1 MGHRA and CDR2 YSYEKL. This CDR3 is built from 16 residues. The CDR3 DNA reads as TGCGCCAGCAGCCAAGACGCGGGGGTAGCATACGGGGAGCTGTTTTTT. Translating gives CASSQDAGVAYGELFF.

This chain joins TRBV4-1 and TRBJ1-4; D gene ambiguous. This CDR3 region has 16 residues. Germline loops: CDR1 MGHRA, CDR2 YSYEKL. Deletions cut 4 bases from V and 0 bases from J, with 12 bases between. The CDR3 spells CASSRQHGPTNEKLFF. CDR3 DNA sequence: TGCGCCAGCAGCCGGCAACACGGTCCAACTAATGAAAAACTGTTTTTT.

The chain has TRBV27 and TRBJ2-3, with a possible D match to TRBD2 (5 bases). The CDR3 extends over 13 amino acids. The V end lost 7 bases, the J end lost 2 bases, and 10 bases lay between the germline ends. CDR1 is MNHEY and CDR2 is SMNVEV in the germline V gene (reference sequence). The CDR3: CASMRVVTDTQYF. The DNA for the CDR3 is TGTGCCAGCATGAGGGTTGTCACAGATACGCAGTATTTT.

V is TRBV19 and J is TRBJ2-1; D gene uncertain. Looked up from germline, CDR1 is LNHDA and CDR2 is SQIVND (reference sequence). The CDR3 runs to 11 residues. Trimming removed 5 bases from V and 9 bases from J, with 8 bases in between. CDR3 amino acids: CASSDFSEQFF. CDR3 in DNA: TGTGCCAGTAGTGACTTTTCTGAGCAGTTCTTC.

The V and J genes are TRBV6-1 and TRBJ2-2; 7 bases match TRBD2. CDR1 is MNHNS, CDR2 SASEGT, per germline. The CDR3 has 14 residues. After removal of 7 bases from V and 5 bases from J, the junction contained 7 bases not matched to a gene. CDR3 loop: CASIGRGMTGELFF. The DNA for the CDR3 is TGTGCCAGCATAGGGAGGGGCATGACCGGGGAGCTGTTTTTT.

The chain has TRBV12-3 or TRBV12-4 and TRBJ2-2, with 10 bases fitting TRBD2. The CDR3 covers 18 residues. The J segment lost 4 bases and the V segment lost 3 bases, leaving 11 bases of the junction unmatched. CDR3 sequence reads: CASSFPRTSGKGTGELFF. The CDR3 bases are TGTGCCAGCAGTTTTCCTCGGACTAGCGGAAAAGGCACCGGGGAGCTGTTTTTT.

The rearrangement joins TRBV4-1 to TRBJ2-7; 8 bases are shared with TRBD2. Germline loops: CDR1 MGHRA, CDR2 YSYEKL. V shed 1 base, J shed 6 bases, and the junction held 8 bases outside the gene matches. This CDR3 has 15 amino acids. The CDR3 here is CASSQVAAGDREQYF. The CDR3 nucleotides read TGCGCCAGCAGCCAAGTGGCAGCGGGAGACCGCGAGCAGTACTTC.

This chain connects TRBV14 to TRBJ1-2; 9 bases are shared with TRBD1. CDR1 and CDR2 (germline): SGHDN, FVKESK. V shed 4 bases and J 4 bases; nucleotides not matched to a gene: 7. The CDR3 has 15 amino acids. This CDR3 reads CASSPQTGGGYGYTF. The CDR3 DNA follows: TGTGCCAGCAGCCCGCAGACAGGGGGAGGCTATGGCTACACCTTC.

The table lists this clonotype with a few counts. This rearrangement joins TRBV24-1 to TRBJ1-2; no firm D call. Germline V CDR1 and CDR2: KGHDR, SFDVKD. The V gene lost 3 bases and the J gene lost 4 bases, with 2 bases spanning the gap. This CDR3 comprises 11 residues. CDR3 region: CATSDGYGYTF. CDR3 bases: TGTGCCACCAGTGATGGCTATGGCTACACCTTC.

V and J are TRBV4-1 and TRBJ2-7; 8 bases are a match to TRBD1. The junction had 5 bases not matched to a gene; V was cut back by 4 bases and J by 3 bases. This CDR3 region has 14 residues. Per germline, CDR1 MGHRA and CDR2 YSYEKL. CDR3 loop: CASSPEGQGYEQYF. CDR3 bases: TGCGCCAGCAGCCCAGAAGGACAGGGCTACGAGCAGTACTTC.

This clonotype was counted once. This chain joins TRBV27 and TRBJ1-5, with D tentatively TRBD1 (5 bases). The CDR3 is 14 amino acids. Per the germline V gene, CDR1 is MNHEY and CDR2 is SMNVEV (reference sequence). V dropped 5 bases and J dropped 8 bases, with 16 bases sitting between them. The CDR3 loop is CASSPGTGSEPQHF. CDR3 coding DNA: TGTGCCAGCAGTCCCGGGACGGGGAGTGAGCCCCAGCATTTT.

The CDR3 loop reads CASSLPAGVLYNEQFF. CDR3 nucleotides: TGCGCCAGCAGCTTGCCAGCGGGGGTTCTCTACAATGAGCAGTTCTTC. The chain is built from TRBV5-1 and TRBJ2-1, with 8 bases aligning to TRBD2. The CDR3 sequence is 16 residues long. Germline assignment: CDR1 SGHRS and CDR2 YFSETQ. The V and J ends lost 1 base and 3 bases, in that order; junction bases with no gene match: 6.

V gene TRBV29-1 combines with J gene TRBJ2-2; the D gene is possibly TRBD1 (5 bases). V lost 7 bases to trimming and J lost 3 bases, with 18 bases between them. Germline-derived CDR1 and CDR2 are SQVTM and ANQGSEA. This CDR3 has 15 amino acids. CDR3 in amino acids: CSAKRGPGDTGELFF. The DNA of the CDR3 is TGCAGCGCTAAAAGGGGCCCCGGTGACACCGGGGAGCTGTTTTTT.

This chain connects TRBV5-4 to TRBJ2-7, with TRBD1 matching over 10 bases. The CDR3 is 17 amino acids. The trim removed 3 bases at V and 2 bases at J, leaving 11 bases unmatched. Per germline, CDR1 SGHNT and CDR2 YYREEE (reference sequence). As DNA, the CDR3 is TGTGCCAGCAGCTCGTTGACAGGGGGCCATACCCCCTACGAGCAGTACTTC. This gives the protein CASSSLTGGHTPYEQYF.